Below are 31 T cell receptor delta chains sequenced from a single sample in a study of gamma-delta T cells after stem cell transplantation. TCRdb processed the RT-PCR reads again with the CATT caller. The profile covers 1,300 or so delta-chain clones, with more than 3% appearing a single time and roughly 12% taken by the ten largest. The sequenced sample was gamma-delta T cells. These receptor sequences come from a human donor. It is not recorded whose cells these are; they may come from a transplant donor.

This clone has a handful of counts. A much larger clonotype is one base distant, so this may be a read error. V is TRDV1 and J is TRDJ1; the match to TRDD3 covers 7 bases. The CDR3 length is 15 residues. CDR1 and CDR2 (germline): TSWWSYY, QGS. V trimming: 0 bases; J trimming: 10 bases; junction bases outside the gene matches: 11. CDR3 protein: CALGELGMLGGGLIF. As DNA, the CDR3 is TGTGCTCTTGGGGAACTAGGGATGCTTGGGGGAGGACTCATCTTT.

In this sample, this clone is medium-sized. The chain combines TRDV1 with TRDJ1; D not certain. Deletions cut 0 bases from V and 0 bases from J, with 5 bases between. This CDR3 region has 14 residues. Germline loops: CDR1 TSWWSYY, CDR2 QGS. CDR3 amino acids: CALGELGYTDKLIF. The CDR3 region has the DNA TGTGCTCTTGGGGAACTAGGCTACACCGATAAACTCATCTTT.

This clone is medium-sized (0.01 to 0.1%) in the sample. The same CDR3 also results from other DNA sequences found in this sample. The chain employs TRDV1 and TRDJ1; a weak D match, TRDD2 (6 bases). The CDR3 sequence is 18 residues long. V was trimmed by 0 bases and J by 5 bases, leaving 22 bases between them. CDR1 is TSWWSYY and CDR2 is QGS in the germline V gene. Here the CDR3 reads CALGELDSYLGGPDKLIF. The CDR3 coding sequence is TGTGCTCTTGGGGAACTGGACTCCTACCTCGGGGGCCCGGATAAACTCATCTTT.

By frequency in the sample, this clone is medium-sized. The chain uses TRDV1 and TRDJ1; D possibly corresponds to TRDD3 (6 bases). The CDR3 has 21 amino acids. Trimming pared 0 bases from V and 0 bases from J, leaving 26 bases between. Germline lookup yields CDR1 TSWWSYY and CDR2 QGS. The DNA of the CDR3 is TGTGCTCTTGGGGAACTTGGCTGGGAACTATTTCTGGGGACGTACACCGATAAACTCATCTTT. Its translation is CALGELGWELFLGTYTDKLIF.

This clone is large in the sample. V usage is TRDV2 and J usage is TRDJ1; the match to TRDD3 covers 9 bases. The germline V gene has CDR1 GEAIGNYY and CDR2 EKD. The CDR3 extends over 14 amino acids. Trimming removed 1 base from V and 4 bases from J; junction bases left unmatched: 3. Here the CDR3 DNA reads TGTGCCTGTGACACACTGGGGGAGGACGATAAACTCATCTTT. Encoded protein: CACDTLGEDDKLIF.

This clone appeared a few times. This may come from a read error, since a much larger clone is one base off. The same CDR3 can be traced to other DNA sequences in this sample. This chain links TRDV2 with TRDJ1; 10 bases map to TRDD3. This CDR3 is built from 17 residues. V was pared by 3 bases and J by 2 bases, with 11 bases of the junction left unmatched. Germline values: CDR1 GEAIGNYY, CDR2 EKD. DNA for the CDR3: TGTGCCTGTGACCTGTTACTGGGGGATGCCCGTACCGATAAACTCATCTTT. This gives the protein CACDLLLGDARTDKLIF.

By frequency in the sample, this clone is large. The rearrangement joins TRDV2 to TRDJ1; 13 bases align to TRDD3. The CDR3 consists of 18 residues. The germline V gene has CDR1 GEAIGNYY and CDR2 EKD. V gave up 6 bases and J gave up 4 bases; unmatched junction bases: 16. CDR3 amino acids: CACSVLGDTTSGVDKLIF. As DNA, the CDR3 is TGTGCCTGTAGTGTACTGGGGGATACGACTAGTGGGGTCGATAAACTCATCTTT.

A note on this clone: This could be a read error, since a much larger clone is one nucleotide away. The CDR3 loop is CACDTVRVLGATMAYTDKLIF. The CDR3 nucleotides read TGTGCCTGTGACACCGTACGGGTGCTGGGGGCCACGATGGCGTACACCGATAAACTCATCTTT. The chain joins TRDV2 to TRDJ1; TRDD3 matches at 7 bases. The J gene is not listed in TCRdb, so it was assigned here from a DNA match to germline. The CDR3 extends over 21 amino acids. From germline, CDR1 is GEAIGNYY and CDR2 EKD. The V and J ends lost 0 bases and 0 bases, in that order; junction bases with no gene match: 21.

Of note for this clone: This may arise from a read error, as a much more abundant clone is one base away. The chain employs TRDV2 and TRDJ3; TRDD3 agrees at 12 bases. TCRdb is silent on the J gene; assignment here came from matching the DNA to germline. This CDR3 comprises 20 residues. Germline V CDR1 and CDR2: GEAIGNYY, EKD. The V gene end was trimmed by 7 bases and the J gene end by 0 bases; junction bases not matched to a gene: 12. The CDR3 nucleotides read TGTGCCTGCGATGTAACTGGGGGATACCAGGGCTCCTGGGACACCCGACAGATGTTTTTC. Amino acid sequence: CACDVTGGYQGSWDTRQMFF.

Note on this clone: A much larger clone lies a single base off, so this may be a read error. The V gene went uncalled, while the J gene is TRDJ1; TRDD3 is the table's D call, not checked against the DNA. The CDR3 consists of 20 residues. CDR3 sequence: CACDNLPTGEGDKNTDTLIF. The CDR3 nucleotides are TGTGCCTGTGACAACCTTCCTACGGGGGAGGGGGACAAAAACACCGATACACTCATCTTT.

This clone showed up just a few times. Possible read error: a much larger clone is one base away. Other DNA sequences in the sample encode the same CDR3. For the CDR3, the DNA is TGTGCCTGTGACACCTTGGAGACTGGGGGATCAGAAGGTAACAAACTCATCTTT. It is translated as CACDTLETGGSEGNKLIF. The V gene is TRDV2, the J gene TRDJ1, with 10 bases that match TRDD3. Germline V CDR1 and CDR2: GEAIGNYY, EKD. CDR3 size: 18 residues. The ends lost 0 bases at V and 8 bases at J; junction bases unmatched: 17.

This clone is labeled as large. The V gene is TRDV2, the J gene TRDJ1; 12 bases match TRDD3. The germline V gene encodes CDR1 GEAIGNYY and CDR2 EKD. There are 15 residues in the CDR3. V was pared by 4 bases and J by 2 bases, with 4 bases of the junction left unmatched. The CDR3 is CACEPGGYETDKLIF. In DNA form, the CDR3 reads TGTGCCTGTGAGCCTGGGGGATACGAAACCGATAAACTCATCTTT.

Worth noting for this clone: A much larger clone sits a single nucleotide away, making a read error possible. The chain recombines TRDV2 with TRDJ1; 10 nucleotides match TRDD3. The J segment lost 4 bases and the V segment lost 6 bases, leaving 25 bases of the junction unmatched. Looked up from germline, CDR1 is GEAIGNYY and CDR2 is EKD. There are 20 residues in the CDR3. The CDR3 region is CACHGLGVLGDLLYIDKLIF. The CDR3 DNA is TGTGCCTGTCACGGTCTGGGAGTACTGGGGGATCTGTTGTACATCGATAAACTCATCTTT.

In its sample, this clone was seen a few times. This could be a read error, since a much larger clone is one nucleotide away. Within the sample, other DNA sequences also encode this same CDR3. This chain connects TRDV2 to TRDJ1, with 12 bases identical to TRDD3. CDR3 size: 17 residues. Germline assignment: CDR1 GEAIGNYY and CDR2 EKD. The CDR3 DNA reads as TGTGCCTGCGACACCCTACTGGGGGATACTGCCACCGATAAACTCATCTTT. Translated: CACDTLLGDTATDKLIF.

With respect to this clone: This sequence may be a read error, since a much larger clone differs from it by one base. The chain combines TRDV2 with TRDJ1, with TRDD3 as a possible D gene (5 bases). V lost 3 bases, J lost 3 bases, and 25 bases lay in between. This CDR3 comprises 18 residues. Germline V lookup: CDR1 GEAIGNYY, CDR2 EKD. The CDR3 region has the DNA TGTGCCTGTGACGATTTGGGGACTAGTCGGTCGAACGCCGATAAACTCATCTTT. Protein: CACDDLGTSRSNADKLIF.

The CDR3 spells CALGDRFLHPTGGYTPDKLIF. CDR3 nucleotide sequence: TGTGCTCTTGGGGACCGCTTCCTACACCCTACTGGGGGATATACACCCGATAAACTCATCTTT. The genes are TRDV1 and TRDJ1, with 11 bases aligning to TRDD3. V shed 3 bases, J shed 3 bases, and the junction held 21 bases outside the gene matches. The germline V gene encodes CDR1 TSWWSYY and CDR2 QGS. The CDR3 is 21 residues long.

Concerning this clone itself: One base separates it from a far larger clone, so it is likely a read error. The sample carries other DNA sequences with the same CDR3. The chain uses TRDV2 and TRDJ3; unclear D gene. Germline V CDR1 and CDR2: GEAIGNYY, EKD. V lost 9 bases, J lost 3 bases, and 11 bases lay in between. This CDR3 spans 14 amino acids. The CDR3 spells CAASAVWDTRQMFF. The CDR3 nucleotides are TGTGCCGCCTCTGCAGTCTGGGACACCCGACAGATGTTTTTC.

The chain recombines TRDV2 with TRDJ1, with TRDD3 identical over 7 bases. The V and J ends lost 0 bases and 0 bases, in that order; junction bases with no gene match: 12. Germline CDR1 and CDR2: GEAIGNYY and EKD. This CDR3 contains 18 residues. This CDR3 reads CACDTVAGGPRYTDKLIF. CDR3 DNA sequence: TGTGCCTGTGACACCGTTGCTGGGGGGCCACGTTACACCGATAAACTCATCTTT.

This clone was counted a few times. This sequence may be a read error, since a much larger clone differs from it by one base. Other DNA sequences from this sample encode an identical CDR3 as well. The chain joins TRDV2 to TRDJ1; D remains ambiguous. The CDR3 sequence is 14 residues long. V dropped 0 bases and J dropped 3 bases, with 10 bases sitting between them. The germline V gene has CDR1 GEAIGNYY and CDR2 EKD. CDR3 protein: CACDTLQSADKLIF. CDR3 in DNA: TGTGCCTGTGACACCCTGCAGAGCGCCGATAAACTCATCTTT.

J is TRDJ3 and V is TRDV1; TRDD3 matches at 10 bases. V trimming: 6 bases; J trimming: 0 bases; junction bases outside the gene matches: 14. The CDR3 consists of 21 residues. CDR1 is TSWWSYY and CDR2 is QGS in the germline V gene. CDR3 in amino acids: CALGCTGGFQGPSWDTRQMFF. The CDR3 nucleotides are TGTGCTCTTGGTTGTACTGGGGGATTCCAAGGTCCCTCCTGGGACACCCGACAGATGTTTTTC.

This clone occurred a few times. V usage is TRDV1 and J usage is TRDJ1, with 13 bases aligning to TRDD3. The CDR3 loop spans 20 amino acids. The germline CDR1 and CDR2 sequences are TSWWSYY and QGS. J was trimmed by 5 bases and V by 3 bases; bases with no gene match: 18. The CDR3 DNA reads TGTGCTCTTGGGGATACCATTGGCAGTACTGGGGGATACGGTGAGGATAAACTCATCTTT. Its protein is CALGDTIGSTGGYGEDKLIF.

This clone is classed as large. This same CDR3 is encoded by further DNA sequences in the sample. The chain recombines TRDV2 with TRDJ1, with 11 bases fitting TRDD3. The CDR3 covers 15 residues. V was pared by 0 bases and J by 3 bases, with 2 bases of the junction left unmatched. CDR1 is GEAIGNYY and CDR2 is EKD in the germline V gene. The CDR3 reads CACDTLGDTPDKLIF. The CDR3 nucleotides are TGTGCCTGTGACACCCTGGGGGATACTCCCGATAAACTCATCTTT.

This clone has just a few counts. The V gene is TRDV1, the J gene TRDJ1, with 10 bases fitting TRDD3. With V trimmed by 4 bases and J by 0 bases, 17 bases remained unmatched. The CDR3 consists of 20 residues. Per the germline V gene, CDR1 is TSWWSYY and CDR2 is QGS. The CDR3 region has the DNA TGTGCTCTTGGGGGACTCGAAGATGTACTGGGGGATTCGTACACCGATAAACTCATCTTT. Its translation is CALGGLEDVLGDSYTDKLIF.

CDR3 DNA: TGTGCCTGTGACCCTGTATCACTGGGGGATACGCCCCGAGCACAACTCTTCTTT. Protein product: CACDPVSLGDTPRAQLFF. The rearrangement joins TRDV2 to TRDJ2, with 13 bases aligning to TRDD3. CDR3 length: 18 amino acids. Germline assignment: CDR1 GEAIGNYY and CDR2 EKD. The ends lost 3 bases at V and 7 bases at J; junction bases unmatched: 13.

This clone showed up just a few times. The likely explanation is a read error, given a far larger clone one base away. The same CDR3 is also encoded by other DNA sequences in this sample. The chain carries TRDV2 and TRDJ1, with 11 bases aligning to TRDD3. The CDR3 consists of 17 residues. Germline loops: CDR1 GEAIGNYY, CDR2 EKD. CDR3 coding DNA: TGTGCCTGCGACAAACTGGGGGATATAGTTCTCATCGATAAACTCATCTTT. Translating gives CACDKLGDIVLIDKLIF.

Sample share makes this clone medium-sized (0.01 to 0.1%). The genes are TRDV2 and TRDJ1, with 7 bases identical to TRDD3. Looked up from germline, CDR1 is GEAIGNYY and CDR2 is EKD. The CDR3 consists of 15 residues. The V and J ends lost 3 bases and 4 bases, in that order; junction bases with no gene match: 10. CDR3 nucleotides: TGTGCCTGTGACGCTGGGGGTTACCAGGGCGATAAACTCATCTTT. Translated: CACDAGGYQGDKLIF.

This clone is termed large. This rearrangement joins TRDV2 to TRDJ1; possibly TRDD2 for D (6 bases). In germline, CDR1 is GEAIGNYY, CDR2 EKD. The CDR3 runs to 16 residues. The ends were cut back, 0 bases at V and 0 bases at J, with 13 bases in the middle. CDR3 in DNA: TGTGCCTGTGACACCCGGCGCACTTCCTACACCGATAAACTCATCTTT. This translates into CACDTRRTSYTDKLIF.

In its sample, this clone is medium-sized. The CDR3, as DNA: TGTGCTCTTGGGGAACTCCTGATCCGAGACTGGGGGATTAAACTCATCTTT. This sequence encodes CALGELLIRDWGIKLIF. This sequence joins TRDV1 and TRDJ1; 10 positions match TRDD3. The CDR3 has 17 residues. Trimming cost V 0 bases and J 7 bases; bases outside gene matches: 11. Germline CDR1 is TSWWSYY and CDR2 is QGS.

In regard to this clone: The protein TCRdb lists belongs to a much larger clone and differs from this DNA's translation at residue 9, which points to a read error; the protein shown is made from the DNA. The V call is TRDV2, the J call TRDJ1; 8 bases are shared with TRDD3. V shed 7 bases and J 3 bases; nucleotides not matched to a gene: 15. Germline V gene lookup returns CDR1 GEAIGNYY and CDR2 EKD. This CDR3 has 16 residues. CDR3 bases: TGTGCCTGCGAGAAACTGGGGATACACAAAGCCGATAAACTCATCTTT. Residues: CACEKLGIHKADKLIF.

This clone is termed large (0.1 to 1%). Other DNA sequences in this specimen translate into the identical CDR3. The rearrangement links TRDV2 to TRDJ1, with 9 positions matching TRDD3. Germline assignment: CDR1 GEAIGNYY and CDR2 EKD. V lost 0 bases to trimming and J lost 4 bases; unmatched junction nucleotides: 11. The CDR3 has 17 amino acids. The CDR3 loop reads CACDTLVGDMGNDKLIF. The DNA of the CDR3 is TGTGCCTGTGACACCTTGGTGGGGGATATGGGTAACGATAAACTCATCTTT.

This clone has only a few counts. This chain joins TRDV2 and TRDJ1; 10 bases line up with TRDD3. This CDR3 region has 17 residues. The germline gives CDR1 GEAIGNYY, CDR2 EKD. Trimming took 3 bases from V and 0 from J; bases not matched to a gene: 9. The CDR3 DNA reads TGTGCCTGTGACTCTCTACTGGGGGATCGGTACACCGATAAACTCATCTTT. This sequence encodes CACDSLLGDRYTDKLIF.